This T cell receptor beta chain was profiled in a study of T cell changes during pregnancy in multiple sclerosis. Only in-frame clones appear in the TCRdb table, and some are missing; sequencing was by immunoSEQ multiplex PCR. The sample yields roughly 48,000 clones, 94% seen once. V dropped 6 bases and J dropped 7 bases, with 21 bases sitting between them. The CDR3 sequence is 16 residues long. Per the germline V gene, CDR1 is KGHSH and CDR2 is LQKENI. V and J are TRBV18 and TRBJ1-4, with TRBD1 as a possible D gene (6 bases). The specimen was CD4+ T cells from peripheral blood mononuclear cells, collected in the first trimester of pregnancy. This receptor was obtained from a female donor with multiple sclerosis, enrolled in a pregnancy study. The chain's CDR3 is CASSETYREVSEKLFF. The CDR3 bases are TGTGCCAGCTCGGAAACCTACAGGGAAGTCAGTGAAAAACTGTTTTTT.